This T cell receptor beta chain appears in the sequencing data of a study of T cell changes during pregnancy in multiple sclerosis. Remarks on this clone: The same CDR3 arises from other DNA sequences in this sample as well.

Using immunoSEQ multiplex PCR, the repertoire was profiled, and TCRdb retains in-frame clones only, with some absent. The sample has some 80,000 clones, over 80% seen once. V shed 2 bases and J shed 0 bases, with 4 bases lying between them. This CDR3 is 13 amino acids long. CDR1 and CDR2 from the germline V gene are SGHTA and FQGNSA. The material was peripheral blood, obtained in the first trimester of pregnancy. This clonotype was obtained from a female donor with multiple sclerosis, enrolled in a pregnancy study. This chain uses TRBV7-2 with TRBJ2-5; unclear D gene. The CDR3 DNA sequence: TGTGCCAGCAGCTTATACAACCAAGAGACCCAGTACTTC. Residues: CASSLYNQETQYF.